The 5 T cell receptor beta chains reported below all come from one sample, sequenced in a study of blood T cell repertoires in COVID-19. The method was immunoSEQ multiplex PCR; TCRdb's version includes in-frame clones alone and lacks a portion of them. The table has around 250,000 clones, 70% to 90% seen once. Sequenced material: peripheral blood. These receptors all stem from a man aged 30 to 39 who had recovered from COVID-19.

The V gene is TRBV27, the J gene TRBJ1-1; TRBD1 is a possible D gene (5 bases). Germline V lookup: CDR1 MNHEY, CDR2 SMNVEV (reference sequence). This CDR3 spans 17 amino acids. V gave up 7 bases and J gave up 3 bases, with 24 bases separating them. The CDR3 protein is CASNWNRGFTTDTEAFF. In nucleotides, the CDR3 is TGTGCCAGCAATTGGAATAGGGGCTTCACGACGGACACTGAAGCTTTCTTT.

The genes are TRBV7-2 and TRBJ1-3, with TRBD1 as a possible D gene (5 bases). The germline V gene encodes CDR1 SGHTA and CDR2 FQGNSA. V dropped 8 bases and J dropped 8 bases, with 19 bases sitting between them. The CDR3 is made up of 14 amino acids. CDR3 nucleotides: TGTGCCAGCCAGGAGGGCGGGGCTGGCCACACCATATATTTT. Protein sequence: CASQEGGAGHTIYF.

CDR3 DNA sequence: TGTGCCAGCAGCGCGGACTTCTCTGGGGCCAACGTCCTGACTTTC. Amino acids: CASSADFSGANVLTF. The chain uses TRBV9 and TRBJ2-6; D might be TRBD2 (5 bases). Trimming cost V 3 bases and J 0 bases, with 7 bases left between them. This CDR3 spans 15 amino acids. CDR1 SGDLS and CDR2 YYNGEE come from the germline V gene.

This clone appeared a single time. This chain connects TRBV15 to TRBJ2-1; D possibly corresponds to TRBD2 (6 bases). The V gene lost 7 bases and the J gene lost 6 bases, with 19 bases spanning the gap. The CDR3 consists of 15 residues. Germline lookup yields CDR1 LNHNV and CDR2 YYDKDF (reference sequence). CDR3 in DNA: TGTGCCACCAATCGGGGAGGCGGGGAAGGCAATGAGCAGTTCTTC. Encoded protein: CATNRGGGEGNEQFF.

This clone has a single count. The rearrangement joins TRBV2 to TRBJ1-2; TRBD1 is a possible D gene (5 bases). Germline V gene data show CDR1 as SNHLY and CDR2 as FYNNEI. The CDR3 is 13 residues long. The germline V and J ends were trimmed by 4 bases and 4 bases, with 10 bases remaining between them. DNA for the CDR3: TGTGCCAGCAGTGCCGGGGGGGGCTATGGCTACACCTTC. Its translation: CASSAGGGYGYTF.